This T cell receptor beta chain originates from a study of cytomegalovirus exposure and HLA in healthy donors. Notes on the study in general: Among TCR beta chains, those listed as cytomegalovirus-associated numbered 164. A missense variant in DCLRE1C was later tied to TCR beta V- and J-gene trimming.

With 60 Vbeta and 13 Jbeta primers, the PCR was carried out. Only in-frame clones appear in the TCRdb table, and some are missing; sequencing was by immunoSEQ multiplex PCR. The data contain 150,000 or so clones, around 80% of them singletons. Of note for this clone: Antigen unknown.

The sequencing input was PBMCs. This TCR was recovered from a man in his forties or fifties in good health and CMV-seropositive.

CDR3 loop: CASSVRDFNTDTQYF. The CDR3 region has the DNA TGTGCCAGCAGTGTCAGGGACTTCAACACAGATACGCAGTATTTT. V usage is TRBV28 and J usage is TRBJ2-3, with D possibly being TRBD2 (6 bases). Trimming stripped 5 bases from V and 2 bases from J, with 14 bases between. The V gene's germline CDR1 is MDHEN and CDR2 SYDVKM. This CDR3 has 15 residues.